The source of this T cell receptor (beta chain) is a study of blood T cell repertoires in COVID-19. Clones were read by immunoSEQ multiplex PCR, and TCRdb kept only the in-frame ones, dropping some. The sample lists about 69,000 clones, roughly 85% occurring once. The CDR3 length is 14 residues. Unmatched junction bases numbered 7, after V lost 4 bases and J lost 6 bases. CDR1 is GTSNPN and CDR2 is SVGIG in the germline V gene (reference sequence). V gene TRBV30 combines with J gene TRBJ1-5; 9 bases agree with TRBD1. The sample was peripheral blood. This sequence was found in an elderly man with acute or convalescent COVID-19. CDR3 sequence: CAWKPGQGSQPQHF. Written as DNA, the CDR3 is TGTGCCTGGAAACCGGGACAGGGATCTCAGCCCCAGCATTTT.